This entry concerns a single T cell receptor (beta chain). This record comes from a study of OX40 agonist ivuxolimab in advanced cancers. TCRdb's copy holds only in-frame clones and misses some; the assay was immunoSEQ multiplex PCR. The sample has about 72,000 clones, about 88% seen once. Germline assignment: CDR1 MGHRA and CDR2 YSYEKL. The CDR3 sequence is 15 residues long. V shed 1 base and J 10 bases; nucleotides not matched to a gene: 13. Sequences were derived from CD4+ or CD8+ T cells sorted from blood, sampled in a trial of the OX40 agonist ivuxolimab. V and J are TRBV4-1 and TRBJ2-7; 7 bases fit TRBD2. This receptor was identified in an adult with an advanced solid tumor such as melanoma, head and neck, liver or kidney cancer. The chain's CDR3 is CASSQVEAGPLRQYF. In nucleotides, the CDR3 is TGCGCCAGCAGCCAAGTTGAAGCGGGGCCGTTAAGACAGTACTTC.